This TCR beta chain emerged from a study of control samples from healthy donors and cancer patients. Here immunoSEQ multiplex PCR was the method, and the copy in TCRdb shows in-frame clones only, minus some. The repertoire holds about 69,000 clones, with roughly 82% as singletons. The CDR3 totals 15 residues. Germline CDR1 reads SGHNT; CDR2 reads YYREEE (reference sequence). J was trimmed by 8 bases and V by 0 bases; bases with no gene match: 10. The sequence derives from a woman between 50 and 59 years old with lung cancer. The V gene is TRBV5-4, the J gene TRBJ1-2, with 7 bases identical to TRBD1. The sequencing input was PBMCs. CDR3: CASSLDRGAAKGYTF. The CDR3 DNA follows: TGTGCCAGCAGCTTGGACAGGGGCGCGGCGAAGGGCTACACCTTC.